Listed here are 22 T cell receptor beta chains from one sample, sequenced in a study of T cell responses to AZD1222 COVID-19 vaccine. Assay: immunoSEQ multiplex PCR; the TCRdb copy retains only in-frame clones and omits some. Of some 180,000 clones in the sample, over 80% are singletons; the top ten hold roughly a tenth. The sample consisted of peripheral blood, taken on day 0 of AZD1222 vaccination. The receptors were gathered from an adult in good health.

For this clone: One end of the junction does not line up with germline, which may come from a read error. The chain is built from TRBV30 and TRBJ1-6, with D possibly matching TRBD1 (5 bases). Germline CDR1 reads GTSNPN; CDR2 reads SVGIG (reference sequence). This CDR3 contains 12 residues. The CDR3 region has the DNA TGTGCCTGGGAGAAACAGGCTTCATCCCTCCACTTT. It codes for CAWEKQASSLHF.

This chain joins TRBV30 and TRBJ1-1; D gene unclear. The germline gives CDR1 GTSNPN, CDR2 SVGIG (reference sequence). The length of the CDR3 is 12 residues. The ends were cut back, 5 bases at V and 4 bases at J, with 11 bases in the middle. The CDR3 DNA sequence: TGTGCCTGGTGTCCGGGAATCACTGAAGCTTTCTTT. Protein sequence: CAWCPGITEAFF.

Here the CDR3 DNA reads TGCGCCAGCAGCCGAGGGGCCAGCTCCTACAATGAGCAGTTCTTC. This gives the protein CASSRGASSYNEQFF. V usage is TRBV4-3 and J usage is TRBJ2-1, with D perhaps given as TRBD1 or TRBD2 (5 bases each). The V gene lost 4 bases and the J gene lost 0 bases, with 10 bases spanning the gap. Germline CDR1 LGHNA, CDR2 YSLEER. The CDR3 totals 15 residues.

The chain employs TRBV5-4 and TRBJ1-1; D might be TRBD1 (5 bases). With 5 bases removed from V and 4 bases from J, the gap between germline ends came to 12 bases. From germline, CDR1 is SGHNT and CDR2 YYREEE (reference sequence). The CDR3 is 13 amino acids. The DNA for the CDR3 is TGTGCCAGCAGTTTCGACAGCACCACTGAAGCTTTCTTT. It codes for CASSFDSTTEAFF.

The chain joins TRBV19 to TRBJ2-1, with 9 bases matching TRBD1. The V gene end was trimmed by 4 bases and the J gene end by 9 bases; junction bases not matched to a gene: 7. This CDR3 is built from 14 residues. In germline, CDR1 is LNHDA, CDR2 SQIVND (reference sequence). The CDR3 sequence is CASSTRDRESEQFF. The DNA of the CDR3 is TGTGCCAGTAGTACCCGGGACAGGGAAAGTGAGCAGTTCTTC. Variable domain in full (rest from reference TRBV19 and TRBJ2-1): DGGITQSPKYLFRKEGQNVTLSCEQNLNHDAMYWYRQDPGQGLRLIYYSQIVNDFQKGDIAEGYSVSREKKESFPLTVTSAQKNPTAFYLCASSTRDRESEQFFGPGTRLTVL.

The chain links TRBV27 to TRBJ2-5; D might be TRBD1 or TRBD2, each matching 6 bases. CDR3 length: 14 amino acids. V was shortened by 4 bases and J by 5 bases, with 14 bases between the two germline ends. The germline V gene encodes CDR1 MNHEY and CDR2 SMNVEV (reference sequence). The CDR3 is CASSSWGAGETQYF. For the CDR3, the DNA is TGTGCCAGCAGTTCCTGGGGGGCTGGGGAGACCCAGTACTTC.

The chain joins TRBV6-2 or TRBV6-3 to TRBJ1-6; TRBD1 matches 8 bases. Germline V lookup: CDR1 MNHEY, CDR2 SVGEGT. The CDR3 is 17 amino acids. V shed 0 bases and J 9 bases; nucleotides not matched to a gene: 10. This chain's CDR3 is CASSYSRSGGAGSPLHF. In DNA form, the CDR3 reads TGTGCCAGCAGTTACTCGAGATCAGGGGGCGCCGGTTCACCCCTCCACTTT.

This sequence joins TRBV7-3 and TRBJ1-2, with TRBD1 as a possible D gene (6 bases). Germline V gene lookup returns CDR1 SGHTA and CDR2 FQGTGA. Trimming shortened V by 5 bases and J by 4 bases, and 11 bases separated the two germline ends. CDR3 length: 13 amino acids. The CDR3 protein is CASSEQGGYGYTF. The CDR3 DNA follows: TGTGCCAGCAGCGAACAGGGTGGCTATGGCTACACCTTC.

This clone has a handful of counts. The chain recombines TRBV23-1 with TRBJ1-1; 7 positions match TRBD1. TRBV23-1 is an open reading frame, and its role is uncertain. With 4 bases clipped from V and 4 bases from J, the junction kept 9 bases outside the gene matches. This CDR3 region has 15 residues. CDR3 sequence (DNA): TGCGCCAGCAGTCCCCCGACAGGGCGGCGCACTGAAGCTTTCTTT. It codes for CASSPPTGRRTEAFF.

The J gene is TRBJ2-1, the V gene TRBV9; D gene ambiguous. Germline-derived CDR1 and CDR2 are SGDLS and YYNGEE. This CDR3 contains 12 residues. The V and J ends lost 4 bases and 13 bases respectively, with 15 bases between them. CDR3 region: CASSPGQSKQFF. CDR3 sequence (DNA): TGTGCCAGCAGCCCCGGGCAAAGCAAACAGTTCTTC. Full variable domain (outside the CDR3, taken from reference TRBV9 and TRBJ2-1): DSGVTQTPKHLITATGQRVTLRCSPRSGDLSVYWYQQSLDQGLQFLIQYYNGEERAKGNILERFSAQQFPDLHSELNLSSLELGDSALYFCASSPGQSKQFFGPGTRLTVL.

The count of this clone is one. The J gene is TRBJ1-4, the V gene TRBV15, with 8 bases aligning to TRBD1. The CDR3 spans 15 residues. Germline-derived CDR1 and CDR2 are LNHNV and YYDKDF (reference sequence). With V trimmed by 0 bases and J by 5 bases, 2 bases remained unmatched. As DNA, the CDR3 is TGTGCCACCAGCAGAGACCGACAGGGGAATGAAAAACTGTTTTTT. It encodes CATSRDRQGNEKLFF.

The chain links TRBV9 to TRBJ1-5; D unresolved. This CDR3 contains 14 residues. Germline V gene data show CDR1 as SGDLS and CDR2 as YYNGEE. Trimming cost V 4 bases and J 0 bases, with 8 bases left between them. CDR3 nucleotide sequence: TGTGCCAGCAGCTCCGCCCTTAGCAATCAGCCCCAGCATTTT. It is translated as CASSSALSNQPQHF.

The chain links TRBV5-1 to TRBJ1-5, with D maybe TRBD1 (5 bases). V was cut by 2 bases and J by 0 bases, with 9 bases left in between. The CDR3 sequence is 15 residues long. The germline V gene has CDR1 SGHRS and CDR2 YFSETQ. The chain's CDR3 is CASSFTGDSNQPQHF. The CDR3, as DNA: TGCGCCAGCAGCTTCACAGGTGATAGCAATCAGCCCCAGCATTTT.

Here the CDR3 reads CATGARQGATGYTF. CDR3 sequence (DNA): TGTGCCACCGGGGCTCGACAGGGGGCAACCGGCTACACCTTC. The chain carries TRBV6-5 and TRBJ1-2; TRBD1 matches 10 bases. V shed 10 bases, J shed 8 bases, and the junction held 13 bases outside the gene matches. The CDR3 length is 14 residues. Germline CDR1 MNHEY, CDR2 SVGAGI.

This clone was observed once. The chain joins TRBV28 to TRBJ1-2; TRBD1 matches at 10 bases. Unmatched junction bases numbered 6, after V lost 6 bases and J lost 5 bases. Germline V gives CDR1 MDHEN, CDR2 SYDVKM. The CDR3 totals 14 residues. For the CDR3, the DNA is TGTGCCAGCAGCCCCCCGGACAGGGGGTATGGCTACACCTTC. It encodes CASSPPDRGYGYTF.

The chain recombines TRBV7-9 with TRBJ2-2; D remains unclear. The V end lost 1 base, the J end lost 6 bases, and 3 bases lay between the germline ends. The CDR3 is 12 amino acids. Germline V gene lookup returns CDR1 SEHNR and CDR2 FQNEAQ (reference sequence). The CDR3 loop is CASSLDAGELFF. CDR3 nucleotides: TGTGCCAGCAGCTTAGACGCCGGGGAGCTGTTTTTT.

The chain combines TRBV3-1 (or the pseudogene TRBV3-2) with TRBJ1-3, with D uncertain. V dropped 0 bases and J dropped 0 bases, with 9 bases sitting between them. The length of the CDR3 is 16 residues. Germline CDR1 reads LGHDT; CDR2 reads YNNKEL (reference sequence). CDR3 in amino acids: CASSQDDGNSGNTIYF. In DNA form, the CDR3 reads TGTGCCAGCAGCCAAGATGACGGGAACTCTGGAAACACCATATATTTT.

The chain links TRBV30 to TRBJ2-2, with D possibly TRBD1 on 6 matching bases. Between the trimmed V and J ends, which lost 5 bases and 4 bases, there was a span of 11 bases. This CDR3 contains 13 residues. Germline V gene sequence: CDR1 GTSNPN, CDR2 SVGIG (reference sequence). The CDR3 region has the DNA TGTGCCTGGGGCAGGACAGCCACCGGGGAGCTGTTTTTT. Its translation: CAWGRTATGELFF. Combining the CDR3 with reference TRBV30 and TRBJ2-2 gives the whole variable domain SQTIHQWPATLVQPVGSPLSLECTVEGTSNPNLYWYRQAAGRGLQLLFYSVGIGQISSEVPQNLSASRPQDRQFILSSKKLLLSDSGFYLCAWGRTATGELFFGEGSRLTVL.

The chain carries TRBV6-5 and TRBJ1-1; D ambiguous. CDR1 is MNHEY, CDR2 SVGAGI, per germline. The CDR3 sequence is 12 residues long. Trimming took off 8 bases at V and 8 bases at J, with 15 bases between the two ends. CDR3 region: CASSEIIREAFF. In DNA form, the CDR3 reads TGTGCCAGCTCCGAGATAATCCGGGAAGCTTTCTTT.

A few counts support this clone. V is TRBV11-2 and J is TRBJ1-1, with D unclear. Germline CDR1 reads SGHAT; CDR2 reads FQNNGV. The V gene lost 1 base and the J gene lost 7 bases, with 13 bases spanning the gap. The CDR3 runs to 14 residues. Here the CDR3 reads CASSLVLVRDEAFF. DNA of the CDR3: TGTGCCAGCAGCTTAGTCCTGGTTCGGGATGAAGCTTTCTTT. Full variable domain (missing parts from reference TRBV11-2 and TRBJ1-1): EAGVAQSPRYKIIEKRQSVAFWCNPISGHATLYWYQQILGQGPKLLIQFQNNGVVDDSQLPKDRFSAERLKGVDSTLKIQPAKLEDSAVYLCASSLVLVRDEAFFGQGTRLTVV.

This chain links TRBV6-5 with TRBJ2-2; TRBD2 matches 7 bases. This CDR3 region has 15 residues. Unmatched junction bases numbered 5, after V lost 2 bases and J lost 5 bases. The germline gives CDR1 MNHEY, CDR2 SVGAGI. As DNA, the CDR3 is TGTGCCAGCAGTTACCTAGCGGTGGGGACCGGGGAGCTGTTTTTT. Translated: CASSYLAVGTGELFF.

This sequence joins TRBV6-2 or TRBV6-3 and TRBJ2-7; 10 bases line up with TRBD1. V gave up 5 bases and J gave up 5 bases; unmatched junction bases: 12. The V gene's germline CDR1 is MNHEY and CDR2 SVGEGT. The CDR3 consists of 16 residues. CDR3 nucleotides: TGTGCCAGCAGTCCATCCCCGGGACAGGGGAGTAACGAGCAGTACGTC. Amino acids: CASSPSPGQGSNEQYV.